The 25 T cell receptor beta chains below all came from one sample that was sequenced in a study of human T cells and chemical hapten exposure. Time point described: pre-sensitization, week 0. Treatment indicated: therapeutic diphenylcyclopropenone sensitization with weekly scalp DPC. TCRdb itself ran the RACE reads through MiXCR, one entry per CDR3 protein. This repertoire shows a few hundred thousand distinct CDR3 sequences, around 5.5% found once; its top ten account for approximately 8.2%. This specimen was whole blood, taken in connection with sensitization to the hapten diphenylcyclopropenone (DPC). Source of these receptors: a woman between 18 and 29 years old with alopecia areata. Some clones in this sample may be carry-over from other donors' samples.

This clonotype was recorded many times. CDR3 loop: CASSFIAGGREQFF. The CDR3 bases are TGCGCCAGCAGCTTCATAGCGGGGGGTCGTGAGCAGTTCTTC. This chain joins TRBV5-1 and TRBJ2-1, with 10 positions matching TRBD2. V lost 2 bases to trimming and J lost 9 bases; unmatched junction nucleotides: 5. The CDR3 runs 14 residues. Germline CDR1 reads SGHRS; CDR2 reads YFSETQ.

This clonotype was found a few times. The genes are TRBV18 and TRBJ2-5; D is undetermined. V was trimmed by 0 bases and J by 1 base, leaving 3 bases between them. Germline CDR1 KGHSH, CDR2 LQKENI. The CDR3 has 13 residues. CDR3 in amino acids: CASSPPTQETQYF. The DNA for the CDR3 is TGTGCCAGCTCACCACCGACCCAAGAGACCCAGTACTTC.

This clonotype was counted many times. This chain connects TRBV29-1 to TRBJ1-2, with D uncertain. CDR1 is SQVTM and CDR2 is ANQGSEA in the germline V gene. With 3 bases removed from V and 4 bases from J, the gap between germline ends came to 12 bases. The CDR3 length is 13 residues. CDR3 sequence: CSVDSGDRYGYTF. CDR3 in DNA: TGCAGCGTTGATTCAGGAGATCGCTATGGCTACACCTTC.

The table lists this clonotype with many counts. This chain links TRBV13 with TRBJ2-1; D not certain. The CDR3 totals 16 residues. Trimming cost V 2 bases and J 2 bases, with 13 bases left between them. Germline V gene sequence: CDR1 PRHDT, CDR2 FYEKMQ (reference sequence). DNA for the CDR3: TGTGCCAGCAGCTTAAGGAAAACGAATGCCTACAATGAGCAGTTCTTC. This sequence encodes CASSLRKTNAYNEQFF.

The V call is TRBV4-1, the J call TRBJ2-5, with 10 bases aligning to TRBD2. Germline V lookup: CDR1 MGHRA, CDR2 YSYEKL. The CDR3 sequence is 16 residues long. V trimming: 1 base; J trimming: 1 base; junction bases outside the gene matches: 3. CDR3 region: CASSQGLAGAQETQYF. Here the CDR3 DNA reads TGCGCCAGCAGCCAAGGGCTAGCGGGGGCCCAAGAGACCCAGTACTTC.

This clonotype has only a few counts. The gene calls are TRBV7-9 and TRBJ1-4; D remains unclear. V was shortened by 1 base and J by 7 bases, with 10 bases between the two germline ends. This CDR3 has 14 amino acids. Per the germline V gene, CDR1 is SEHNR and CDR2 is FQNEAQ (reference sequence). The CDR3 region is CASSLGRTREKLFF. CDR3 sequence (DNA): TGTGCCAGCAGCTTAGGTAGGACGCGTGAAAAACTGTTTTTT.

This clonotype was recorded many times. The chain combines TRBV27 with TRBJ1-1, with 7 bases aligning to TRBD1. V lost 6 bases, J lost 1 base, and 8 bases stayed unmatched. The CDR3 extends over 15 amino acids. The germline gives CDR1 MNHEY, CDR2 SMNVEV (reference sequence). The CDR3 loop reads CASRTLGQSNTEAFF. CDR3 sequence (DNA): TGTGCCAGCAGGACCCTGGGACAGTCGAACACTGAAGCTTTCTTT.

This clonotype was picked up many times. V and J are TRBV7-2 and TRBJ1-2; no clear D. Trimming stripped 2 bases from V and 4 bases from J, with 17 bases between. The CDR3 has 16 residues. Germline loops: CDR1 SGHTA, CDR2 FQGNSA. CDR3 bases: TGTGCCAGCAGCTTACTAGTCAATCAGGCGCTCTATGGCTACACCTTC. This codes for CASSLLVNQALYGYTF.

This clonotype turned up a few times. V and J are TRBV20-1 and TRBJ1-5; 7 bases are shared with TRBD1. Trimming cost V 0 bases and J 0 bases; bases outside gene matches: 5. This CDR3 contains 16 residues. Germline V CDR1 and CDR2: DFQATT, SNEGSKA (reference sequence). The CDR3: CSAREWDRGSNQPQHF. The CDR3 DNA sequence: TGCAGTGCTAGAGAGTGGGACAGAGGTAGCAATCAGCCCCAGCATTTT.

In its sample, this clonotype was seen a few times. This chain links TRBV28 with TRBJ1-5, with a possible D match to TRBD1 (6 bases). This CDR3 region has 16 residues. Between the trimmed V and J ends, which lost 4 bases and 5 bases, there was a span of 18 bases. Germline V gene sequence: CDR1 MDHEN, CDR2 SYDVKM. CDR3 in DNA: TGTGCCAGCAGTTCGGACAGCAGGATACGGTATCAGCCCCAGCATTTT. Residues: CASSSDSRIRYQPQHF.

This clonotype was counted ten times or more. This chain connects TRBV12-5 to TRBJ1-1, with 9 bases lining up with TRBD1. There are 15 residues in the CDR3. With V trimmed by 0 bases and J by 8 bases, 7 bases remained unmatched. CDR1 LGHNT and CDR2 FRNRAP come from the germline V gene. The CDR3 loop is CASGLVTGGVEEAFF. CDR3 sequence (DNA): TGTGCTAGTGGTTTGGTAACAGGGGGCGTGGAGGAAGCTTTCTTT.

At least ten counts were recorded for this clonotype. The chain links TRBV27 to TRBJ2-5; perhaps TRBD2 as D (6 bases). Germline V lookup: CDR1 MNHEY, CDR2 SMNVEV (reference sequence). The CDR3 covers 14 residues. V was trimmed by 3 bases and J by 3 bases, leaving 11 bases between them. CDR3 residues: CASSFLGEEETQYF. CDR3 coding DNA: TGTGCCAGCAGTTTTTTAGGGGAGGAAGAGACCCAGTACTTC.

The V gene is TRBV3-1, the J gene TRBJ1-2; maybe TRBD1 (5 bases). V gave up 1 base and J gave up 1 base, with 7 bases separating them. CDR1 is LGHDT, CDR2 YNNKEL, per germline (reference sequence). CDR3 length equals 14 residues. CDR3 coding DNA: TGTGCCAGCAGCCAAGGGGGCCATAACTATGGCTACACCTTC. Amino acid sequence: CASSQGGHNYGYTF.

This rearrangement joins TRBV10-3 to TRBJ2-2; TRBD1 matches 7 bases. The germline V gene has CDR1 ENHRY and CDR2 SYGVKD. The V segment lost 8 bases and the J segment 4 bases; nucleotides outside the gene matches: 4. The CDR3 length is 13 residues. Here the CDR3 reads CAIRRTGTGELFF. CDR3 DNA: TGTGCCATCCGGAGGACAGGCACCGGGGAGCTGTTTTTT.

This clonotype showed up just a few times. This chain uses TRBV3-1 with TRBJ1-5; no definite D call. Trimming stripped 1 base from V and 7 bases from J, with 8 bases between. CDR3 length: 13 amino acids. Germline values: CDR1 LGHDT, CDR2 YNNKEL (reference sequence). In nucleotides, the CDR3 is TGTGCCAGCAGCCAAGGGGCGCGGCAGCCCCAGCATTTT. Translation: CASSQGARQPQHF.

V and J are TRBV7-9 and TRBJ2-1; the D is unclear. The CDR3 extends over 14 amino acids. From germline, CDR1 is SEHNR and CDR2 FQNEAQ (reference sequence). The ends were cut back, 4 bases at V and 3 bases at J, with 10 bases in the middle. In nucleotides, the CDR3 is TGTGCCAGCAGCTCCAGGAACCGCTACAATGAGCAGTTCTTC. Its translation: CASSSRNRYNEQFF.

V is TRBV6-2 or TRBV6-3 and J is TRBJ2-1; maybe TRBD2 (6 bases). Germline CDR1 and CDR2: MNHEY and SVGEGT. The V and J ends lost 5 bases and 8 bases respectively, with 16 bases between them. The CDR3 sequence is 14 residues long. CDR3 in amino acids: CASSGRRVSYEQFF. In DNA, the CDR3 is TGTGCCAGCAGTGGCAGGAGGGTGTCCTATGAGCAGTTCTTC.

CDR3 residues: CASRSDPGQKTYNSPLHF. CDR3 nucleotides: TGTGCCAGCAGATCTGACCCGGGACAGAAAACTTATAATTCACCCCTCCACTTT. The chain couples TRBV11-3 to TRBJ1-6; 7 nucleotides agree with TRBD1. Germline V gives CDR1 SGHNT, CDR2 YENEEA. This CDR3 region has 18 residues. The V segment lost 6 bases and the J segment 4 bases; nucleotides outside the gene matches: 15.

Many counts were recorded for this clonotype. At one end the junction does not follow the germline gene, possibly because of a read error. The CDR3 DNA reads as TGTGCCAGCAGCTCTGACGGCTACGAGCAGTACTTC. Translating it yields CASSSDGYEQYF. V usage is TRBV5-1 and J usage is TRBJ2-7; D is undetermined. CDR3 length equals 12 residues. Per germline, CDR1 SGHRS and CDR2 YFSETQ. Full variable domain (missing parts from reference TRBV5-1 and TRBJ2-7): KAGVTQTPRYLIKTRGQQVTLSCSPISGHRSVSWYQQTPGQGLQFLFEYFSETQRNKGNFPGRFSGRQFSNSRSEMNVSTLELGDSALYLCASSSDGYEQYFGPGTRLTVT.

Many counts were recorded for this clonotype. J is TRBJ2-2 and V is TRBV28; D tentatively reads TRBD1 or TRBD2 (5 bases each). Per the germline V gene, CDR1 is MDHEN and CDR2 is SYDVKM. There are 13 residues in the CDR3. The V end was cut by 6 bases, the J end by 4 bases, with 9 bases between. The chain's CDR3 is CASRWGTTGELFF. The DNA of the CDR3 is TGTGCCAGCAGGTGGGGGACCACCGGGGAGCTGTTTTTT. The whole variable domain, remainder taken from reference TRBV28 and TRBJ2-2, is DVKVTQSSRYLVKRTGEKVFLECVQDMDHENMFWYRQDPGLGLRLIYFSYDVKMKEKGDIPEGYSVSREKKERFSLILESASTNQTSMYLCASRWGTTGELFFGEGSRLTVL.

This clonotype was seen many times. This chain links TRBV29-1 with TRBJ1-2, with a weak D call TRBD1 (5 bases). This CDR3 region has 11 residues. The germline CDR1 and CDR2 sequences are SQVTM and ANQGSEA. Trimming pared 5 bases from V and 8 bases from J, leaving 12 bases between. CDR3 region: CSVSQGNGYTF. CDR3 bases: TGCAGCGTTTCGCAGGGTAACGGCTACACCTTC.

This clonotype came up many times. The chain couples TRBV4-1 to TRBJ1-2; D may be TRBD1 (5 bases). The germline V and J ends were trimmed by 4 bases and 5 bases, with 14 bases remaining between them. There are 14 residues in the CDR3. The germline gives CDR1 MGHRA, CDR2 YSYEKL. CDR3 coding DNA: TGCGCCAGCAGCCGCCGGGACCTCGGGTATGGCTACACCTTC. Protein: CASSRRDLGYGYTF.

This clonotype occurred a few times. The chain couples TRBV4-2 to TRBJ2-3; 15 positions agree with TRBD2. Per germline, CDR1 LGHNA and CDR2 YNFKEQ. The CDR3 spans 20 residues. V trimming: 1 base; J trimming: 5 bases; junction bases outside the gene matches: 13. The CDR3 nucleotides are TGTGCCAGCAGCCAAGTGTGGTCTGGGACTAGCGGGGGGCCGGGAGATACGCAGTATTTT. It yields the protein CASSQVWSGTSGGPGDTQYF.

This clonotype was detected only a few times. The chain is built from TRBV10-3 and TRBJ1-5, with unresolved D. The CDR3 extends over 15 amino acids. Germline CDR1 is ENHRY and CDR2 is SYGVKD. Trimming stripped 3 bases from V and 5 bases from J, with 14 bases between. The CDR3 bases are TGTGCCATCAGTGATTCAAGTATGGTAGATCAGCCCCAGCATTTT. Amino acids: CAISDSSMVDQPQHF.

This clonotype was found many times. This chain connects TRBV3-1 to TRBJ2-1; D not resolved. The CDR3 loop spans 11 amino acids. Per the germline V gene, CDR1 is LGHDT and CDR2 is YNNKEL (reference sequence). V lost 3 bases, J lost 6 bases, and 3 bases lay in between. CDR3 bases: TGTGCCAGCAGCCACACCAATGAGCAGTTCTTC. Translating it yields CASSHTNEQFF.